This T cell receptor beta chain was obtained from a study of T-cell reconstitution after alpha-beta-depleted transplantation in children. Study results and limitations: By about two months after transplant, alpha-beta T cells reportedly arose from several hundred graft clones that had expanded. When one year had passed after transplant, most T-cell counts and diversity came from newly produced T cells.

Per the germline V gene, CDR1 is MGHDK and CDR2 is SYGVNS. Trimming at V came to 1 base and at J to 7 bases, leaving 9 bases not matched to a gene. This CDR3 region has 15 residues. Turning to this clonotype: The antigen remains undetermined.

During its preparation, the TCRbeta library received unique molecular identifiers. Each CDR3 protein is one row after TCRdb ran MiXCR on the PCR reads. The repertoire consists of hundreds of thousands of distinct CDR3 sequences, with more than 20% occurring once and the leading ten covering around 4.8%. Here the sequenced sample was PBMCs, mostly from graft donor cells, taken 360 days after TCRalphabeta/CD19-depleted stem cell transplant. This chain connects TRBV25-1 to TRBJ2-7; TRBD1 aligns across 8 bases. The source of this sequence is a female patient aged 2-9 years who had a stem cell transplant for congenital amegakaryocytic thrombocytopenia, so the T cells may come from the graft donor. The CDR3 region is CASSESRQGRKEQYF. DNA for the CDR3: TGTGCCAGCAGTGAATCCAGACAGGGGAGGAAAGAGCAGTACTTC.